There are a few counts of the clone carrying this T cell receptor beta chain. Its antigen is unknown. Germline V gives CDR1 DFQATT, CDR2 SNEGSKA (reference sequence). J was trimmed by 7 bases and V by 3 bases; bases with no gene match: 6. The CDR3 consists of 15 residues. This entry belongs to a study of T cells after yellow fever vaccination. Study-wide results and limits: Weaker in magnitude, the secondary response showed a faster peak on day 5 versus 15. Reappearing after the booster were most of the clones from primary vaccination (about 95% CD4, around 90% CD8). Overlap between CD4 and CD8 compartments was detected for a small share of clonotypes. Abundant clonotypes (contaminants from the bulk population) could be present in FACS-sorted repertoires.

TCRdb redid the calling of the 5' RACE reads with MiXCR, one entry per CDR3 protein. This sample has 100,000 to 150,000 distinct CDR3 sequences, with 7.4% found just once. The chain joins TRBV20-1 to TRBJ2-7, with 16 bases identical to TRBD2. The material sequenced was CD4+ T cells sorted from PBMCs, taken 10 days after the first yellow fever vaccination. The TCR originated in a man in his late teens or twenties who received the YFV17D yellow fever vaccine. The CDR3 DNA reads TGCAGTGCTAGCACGGGACTAGCGGGGGGGCGGGAGCAGTACGTC. The encoded protein is CSASTGLAGGREQYV.